Sequencing of this T cell receptor (beta chain) was carried out in a study of CD8+ T cells in alopecia areata. Overall study: Each of the treated patients was given oral tofacitinib, 5 to 10 mg twice daily, for moderate-to-severe alopecia areata. The tofacitinib course ran for 6 to 18 months and was followed by 6 months off drug. Whole-study results and caveats: Clonality was higher in lesional than normal scalp, especially in alopecia totalis/universalis.

The V gene end was trimmed by 5 bases and the J gene end by 0 bases; junction bases not matched to a gene: 6. This CDR3 spans 15 amino acids. CDR1 and CDR2 from the germline V gene are SEHNR and FQNEAQ (reference sequence). Worth noting for this clone: Its antigen is currently unknown.

cDNA serving as the sequencing template came from extracted, reverse transcribed RNA. Sequencing was performed with immunoSEQ multiplex PCR; in TCRdb, only in-frame clones are kept and a portion is missing. The data contain about 150,000 clones, about 87% of them singletons. The sample consisted of CD8+ T cells sorted from blood, taken at week 0. The chain has TRBV7-9 and TRBJ1-1; 7 bases are a match to TRBD1. The sequence was collected from a human donor with alopecia areata. The DNA for the CDR3 is TGTGCCAGCAGCCCCGTTGACAGGGTGAACACTGAAGCTTTCTTT. This codes for CASSPVDRVNTEAFF.